This T cell receptor beta chain was sequenced for a study of identical twins. Broader study findings: Fewer insertions marked abundant cord blood beta clonotypes; young adult naive trended weakly, memory not at all.

As concerns this clonotype: Its cognate antigen is unknown.

A single record per CDR3 protein comes from TCRdb applying MiXCR to the 5' RACE reads. The repertoire has roughly 480,000 distinct CDR3 sequences, approximately 25% of them found once; the top ten carry roughly 3%. Germline assignment: CDR1 SGHTA and CDR2 FQGNSA. The J segment lost 8 bases and the V segment lost 1 base, leaving 5 bases of the junction unmatched. This CDR3 contains 14 residues. The same sample was also studied in work on T cells expressing NK-cell markers. That source adds: HCMV specificity of expanded NKG2C+ T cell clones remained unclear.

Specimen: CD4+ T cells sorted from blood. The chain employs TRBV7-2 and TRBJ2-3; TRBD1 matches at 8 bases. The sequence was collected from a young woman in good health. The CDR3 region has the DNA TGTGCCAGCAGCTTAGGGCAGGGGGCTGGTACGCAGTATTTT. The encoded protein is CASSLGQGAGTQYF.